This T cell receptor (beta chain) is drawn from a study of HIV-infected children after antiretroviral therapy interruption. The treatment was: PENTA 11 planned treatment interruption arm or continuous ART arm. At least 24 weeks of at least three-drug ART, in children 2 to 15 years. This clonotype was detected many times. V was trimmed by 8 bases and J by 5 bases, leaving 9 bases between them. This CDR3 is built from 11 residues. CDR1 is MNHEY, CDR2 SMNVEV, per germline (reference sequence). The TCR library was built from RNA with a 3' RACE protocol and unique molecular identifiers. TCRdb analysed the 3' RACE reads with MiXCR anew, one entry per CDR3 protein. The sample includes about 89,000 distinct CDR3 sequences, about 6.9% of them seen just once.

The origin of this receptor is a pool of human donors with HIV. The chain has TRBV27 and TRBJ1-1; D unclear. This specimen consisted of CD45RA+ CD4+ T cells from PBMCs, pooled from several time points, obtained from a donor given antiretroviral therapy, either interrupted or continuous. Indicated subset: naive CD4+ CD45RA+ CD45RO- T cells. The CDR3 bases are TGTGCCAGCTCCAGGTGGACTGAAGCTTTCTTT. Residues: CASSRWTEAFF.